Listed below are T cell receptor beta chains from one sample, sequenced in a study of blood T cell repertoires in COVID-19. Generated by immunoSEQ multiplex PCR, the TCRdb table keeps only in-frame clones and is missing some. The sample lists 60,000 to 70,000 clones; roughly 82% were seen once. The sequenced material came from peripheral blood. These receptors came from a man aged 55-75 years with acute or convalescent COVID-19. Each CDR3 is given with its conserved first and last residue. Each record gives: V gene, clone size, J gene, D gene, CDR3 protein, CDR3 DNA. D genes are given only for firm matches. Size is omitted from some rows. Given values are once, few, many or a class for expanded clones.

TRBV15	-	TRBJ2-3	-	CATSRTRASTDTQYF	TGTGCCACCAGCAGGACTAGGGCTAGCACAGATACGCAGTATTTT
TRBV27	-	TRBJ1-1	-	CASSTLLGQRAFF	TGTGCCAGCAGTACCCTATTGGGACAACGAGCTTTCTTT
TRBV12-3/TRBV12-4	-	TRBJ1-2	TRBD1	CASTGTGHNGYTF	TGTGCCAGCACCGGGACAGGCCATAATGGCTACACCTTC
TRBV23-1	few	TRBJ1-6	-	CASSQGRVTRINSPLHF	TGCGCCAGCAGTCAAGGTCGGGTCACGCGAATTAATTCACCCCTCCACTTT
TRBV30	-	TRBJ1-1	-	CAWSVQKAEAFF	TGTGCCTGGAGTGTACAGAAGGCTGAAGCTTTCTTT
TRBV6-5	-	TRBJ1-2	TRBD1	CASSPGTGYGYTF	TGTGCCAGCAGCCCGGGGACAGGGTATGGCTACACCTTC
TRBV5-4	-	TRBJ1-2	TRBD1	CASSSGQGDYGYTF	TGTGCCAGCAGCTCGGGACAGGGCGACTATGGCTACACCTTC
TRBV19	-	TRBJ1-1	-	CASSPTGMNTEAFF	TGTGCCAGTAGCCCAACCGGGATGAACACTGAAGCTTTCTTT
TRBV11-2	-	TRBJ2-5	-	CASSLWSGVETQYF	TGTGCCAGCAGCTTATGGTCAGGGGTCGAGACCCAGTACTTC
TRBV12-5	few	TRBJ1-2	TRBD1	CASGLVTVPGQFYTF	TGTGCTAGTGGTTTGGTGACAGTACCGGGACAGTTCTACACCTTC
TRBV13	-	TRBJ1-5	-	CASSFRAGNQPQHF	TGTGCCAGCAGTTTCAGGGCAGGCAATCAGCCCCAGCATTTT
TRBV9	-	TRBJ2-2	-	CASSVEPSTGELFF	TGTGCCAGCAGCGTAGAACCCAGCACCGGGGAGCTGTTTTTT
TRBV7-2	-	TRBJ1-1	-	CASSLVGGAAEAFF	TGTGCCAGCAGCTTAGTTGGGGGGGCGGCTGAAGCTTTCTTT
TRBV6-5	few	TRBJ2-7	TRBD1	CASRGGSLGEQYF	TGTGCCAGTAGAGGGGGCTCCCTTGGCGAGCAGTACTTC
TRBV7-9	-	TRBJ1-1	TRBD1	CASSEGQGNTEAFF	TGTGCCAGCAGCGAGGGACAGGGTAACACTGAAGCTTTCTTT
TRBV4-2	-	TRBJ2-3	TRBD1	CASSQNRQGSTDTQYF	TGTGCCAGCAGCCAAAACAGACAGGGAAGCACAGATACGCAGTATTTT
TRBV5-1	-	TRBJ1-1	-	CASSLASYNTEAFF	TGCGCCAGCAGCTTGGCCAGTTATAACACTGAAGCTTTCTTT
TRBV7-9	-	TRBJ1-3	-	CASSTRRGDNTIYF	TGTGCCAGCAGCACTCGACGGGGGGACAACACCATATATTTT
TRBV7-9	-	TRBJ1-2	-	CASSPLPGGYTF	TGTGCCAGCAGCCCCCTGCCGGGAGGCTACACCTTC
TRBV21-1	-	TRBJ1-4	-	CASSKSPLTGGEKLFF	TGTGCCAGCAGCAAAAGTCCGCTGACAGGGGGTGAAAAACTGTTTTTT
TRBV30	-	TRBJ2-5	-	CAWSQGKRETQYF	TGTGCCTGGAGTCAAGGGAAGCGGGAGACCCAGTACTTC
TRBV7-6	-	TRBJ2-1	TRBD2	CASSLLPSGGDEQFF	TGTGCCAGCAGCCTGCTCCCCAGCGGGGGGGATGAGCAGTTCTTC
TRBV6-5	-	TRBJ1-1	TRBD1	CASSSPGGTNTEAFF	TGTGCCAGCAGCTCCCCAGGGGGTACGAACACTGAAGCTTTCTTT
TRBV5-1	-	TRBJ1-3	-	CASSLVGGILGNTIYF	TGCGCCAGCAGCTTGGTCGGGGGAATACTTGGAAACACCATATATTTT
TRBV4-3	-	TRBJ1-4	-	CASSQDSGTNEKLFF	TGCGCCAGCAGCCAAGATTCCGGAACTAATGAAAAACTGTTTTTT
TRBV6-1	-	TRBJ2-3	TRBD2	CASSEASRDYTDTQYF	TGTGCCAGCAGTGAAGCGTCCCGGGACTACACAGATACGCAGTATTTT
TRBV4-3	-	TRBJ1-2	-	CASSQDFTTETYGYTF	TGCGCCAGCAGCCAAGATTTCACGACAGAAACCTATGGCTACACCTTC
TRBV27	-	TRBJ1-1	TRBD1	CASSILTSTGANTEAFF	TGTGCCAGCAGTATTCTAACCTCGACAGGGGCGAACACTGAAGCTTTCTTT
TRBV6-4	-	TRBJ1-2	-	CASRRGDGGYTF	TGTGCCAGCAGACGGGGGGACGGTGGCTACACCTTC
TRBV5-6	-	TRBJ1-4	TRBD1	CASSIGTGRPTNEKLFF	TGTGCCAGCAGCATTGGGACAGGGCGACCAACTAATGAAAAACTGTTTTTT
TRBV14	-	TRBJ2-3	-	CASSQDLITVWATDTQYF	TGTGCCAGCAGCCAAGATCTGATCACGGTATGGGCCACAGATACGCAGTATTTT
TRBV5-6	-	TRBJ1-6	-	CASSFPAGRHNSPLHF	TGTGCCAGCAGCTTTCCTGCAGGGCGCCATAATTCACCCCTCCACTTT
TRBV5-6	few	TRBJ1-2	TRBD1	CASSLYRDSFYGYTF	TGTGCCAGCAGCTTGTATCGGGACAGTTTCTATGGCTACACCTTC
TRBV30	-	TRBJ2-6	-	CAWMAPGKGVSGANVLTF	TGTGCCTGGATGGCGCCAGGGAAGGGGGTTTCTGGGGCCAACGTCCTGACTTTC
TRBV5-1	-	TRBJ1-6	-	CASSSIQGSPLHF	TGCGCCAGCAGCTCAATACAGGGCTCACCCCTCCACTTT
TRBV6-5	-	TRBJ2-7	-	CASSPLQGSLAQQYF	TGTGCCAGCAGCCCACTACAGGGATCCCTTGCACAGCAGTACTTC
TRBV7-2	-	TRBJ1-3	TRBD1	CASSLSQIQGATGNTIYF	TGTGCCAGCAGCTTATCGCAAATTCAGGGGGCAACTGGAAACACCATATATTTT
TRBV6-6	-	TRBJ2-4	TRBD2	CASRNLAGAVGIQYF	TGTGCCAGCAGAAACCTAGCGGGGGCAGTGGGAATTCAGTACTTC
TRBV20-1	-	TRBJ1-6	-	CSASRGGNSPLHF	TGCAGTGCTAGTCGGGGTGGGAATTCACCCCTCCACTTT
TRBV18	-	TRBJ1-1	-	CASSPQQYTEAFF	TGTGCCAGCTCACCACAACAGTACACTGAAGCTTTCTTT
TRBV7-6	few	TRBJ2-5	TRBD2	CASSLRLAGEETQYF	TGTGCCAGCAGCCTGAGACTAGCGGGGGAAGAGACCCAGTACTTC
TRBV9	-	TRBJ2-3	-	CASSSGATSTDTQYF	TGTGCCAGCAGTTCTGGGGCAACTAGCACAGATACGCAGTATTTT
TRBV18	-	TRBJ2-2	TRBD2	CASSLIQLAKNTGELFF	TGTGCCAGCTCACTAATCCAACTAGCGAAGAACACCGGGGAGCTGTTTTTT
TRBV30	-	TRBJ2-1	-	CAWSGRLGAAEQFF	TGTGCCTGGAGTGGTCGACTAGGGGCGGCTGAGCAGTTCTTC
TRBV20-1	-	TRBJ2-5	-	CSASGLALETQYF	TGCAGTGCTAGTGGGCTAGCGCTAGAGACCCAGTACTTC
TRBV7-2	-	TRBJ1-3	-	CASSLVSLNSGNTIYF	TGTGCCAGCAGCTTAGTGAGTCTGAACTCTGGAAACACCATATATTTT
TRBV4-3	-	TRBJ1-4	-	CASSQDAGEKLFF	TGCGCCAGCAGCCAAGATGCGGGTGAAAAACTGTTTTTT
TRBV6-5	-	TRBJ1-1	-	CASSYSGGEAFF	TGTGCCAGCAGTTACTCGGGGGGGGAAGCTTTCTTT
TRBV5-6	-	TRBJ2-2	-	CASSLVSGELFF	TGTGCCAGCAGCTTGGTCTCCGGGGAGCTGTTTTTT